This TCR beta chain was documented in a study of blood T cell repertoires in COVID-19 (dated by TCRdb to the early 2020s). Regarding the complete study: Collaborator samples came from the United States, Italy and Spain and covered acute and convalescent phases of COVID-19. The material from the prospective study consisted of cDNA or gDNA derived from T cells, B-cell-depleted T cells, or PBMCs. Deeply sampled blood TCRbeta repertoires from subjects exposed to, actively infected with, or recovered from COVID-19 were included in the dataset. The repertoires were made available in a free public database intended to serve as a resource for research on the immune response to SARS-CoV-2. Samples were obtained from the ongoing ImmuneRACE study (first 160 participants) and from about 1,300 subjects provided by 6 global collaborators. A de-identified subject ID, COVID-19 status, age in years and sex were almost always included in the sample metadata. Where available, HLA class I and class II types were taken from metadata supplied by the sample provider and were not determined by assay-based typing.

In its sample, this clone was seen a few times. Its antigen has not been determined. No much larger clonotype is one base removed from it; base qualities were not supplied. In Seattle, one collaborating source enrolled patients while the infection was active and tracked those patients longitudinally over the course of disease. Collaborating institutions collected whole blood in K2EDTA tubes following their own protocols. Collaborator samples were shipped for TCRbeta analysis as frozen whole blood, isolated PBMCs, or DNA extracted from either sample type. Overall results and qualifications from the work: The quantity of clinical and demographic metadata differed by source and by participant and was supplied without curation.

After removal of 3 bases from V and 4 bases from J, the junction retains 5 bases not matched to a gene. The CDR3 starts with the cysteine, ends with the phenylalanine, and has 14 residues. The retained sequence is limited to the CDR3, 42 bases, with the frame set at the first base. CDR1 and CDR2 (MNHNS, SASEGT) derive from the germline V gene. The immunoSEQ Assay, a bias-controlled multiplex PCR, was used to amplify TCRbeta CDR3 regions from genomic DNA. Turning to the authors' computational methods: Within the assay, amplification of reference gene primers was used to estimate how many nucleated cells each sample contained. To quantify the absolute abundance of each unique TCRbeta CDR3 rearrangement, sequence reads were collapsed and filtered. For each sample, productive Simpson clonality was calculated as the square root of Simpson's diversity index over productive rearrangements. Drawn from immuneACCESS, this table holds only the in-frame rearrangements with V and J called that TCRdb kept. Clones are partly lost; checked studies trace under half to an unresolved V gene and leave the rest unexplained. From that table come the V and J calls and clone size; the DNA was used to work out D and trimming. Recorded for this sample are fewer than 650,000 clones; about 88% of them occurred a single time. The ten largest clones take up roughly 7.4% of the sample.

The sequence links TRBV6-1 to TRBJ1-2; a stretch of 7 junction bases matches TRBD1. The sequence derives from a woman in her forties or fifties with COVID-19, enrolled during active disease. Input material: peripheral blood. The nucleotide sequence is TGTGCCAGCAGTGAGACGACAGGGCTCTATGGCTACACCTTC. Translated, this is CASSETTGLYGYTF.